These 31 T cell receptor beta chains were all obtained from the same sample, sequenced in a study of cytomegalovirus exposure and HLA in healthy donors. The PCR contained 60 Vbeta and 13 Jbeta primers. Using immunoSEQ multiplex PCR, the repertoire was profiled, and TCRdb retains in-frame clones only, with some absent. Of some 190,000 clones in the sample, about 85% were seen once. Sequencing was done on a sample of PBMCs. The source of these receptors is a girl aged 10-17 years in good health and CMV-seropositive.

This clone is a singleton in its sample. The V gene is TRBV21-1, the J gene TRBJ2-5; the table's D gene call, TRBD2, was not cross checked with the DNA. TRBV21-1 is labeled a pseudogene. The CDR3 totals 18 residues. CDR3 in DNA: TGTGCCAGCAGCAACCCCGAGGGCCAGGTCATGATTCAAGAGACCCAGTACTTC. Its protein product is CASSNPEGQVMIQETQYF.

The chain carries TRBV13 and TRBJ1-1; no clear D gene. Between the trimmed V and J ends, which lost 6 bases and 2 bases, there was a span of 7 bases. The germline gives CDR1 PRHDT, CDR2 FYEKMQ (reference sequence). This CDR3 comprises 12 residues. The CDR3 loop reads CASREANTEAFF. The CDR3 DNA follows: TGTGCCAGCAGAGAGGCCAACACTGAAGCTTTCTTT.

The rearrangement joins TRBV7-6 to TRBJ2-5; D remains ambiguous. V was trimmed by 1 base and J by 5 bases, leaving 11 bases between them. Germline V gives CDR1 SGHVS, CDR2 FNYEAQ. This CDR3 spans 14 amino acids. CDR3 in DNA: TGTGCCAGCAGCTTAGAAGTCACTTCGGAGACCCAGTACTTC. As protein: CASSLEVTSETQYF.

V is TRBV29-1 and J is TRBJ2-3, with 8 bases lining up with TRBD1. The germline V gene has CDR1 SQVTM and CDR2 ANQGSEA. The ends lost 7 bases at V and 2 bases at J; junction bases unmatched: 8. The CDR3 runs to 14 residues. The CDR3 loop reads CSGARTGSTDTQYF. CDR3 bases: TGCAGCGGAGCTCGGACAGGGTCCACAGATACGCAGTATTTT.

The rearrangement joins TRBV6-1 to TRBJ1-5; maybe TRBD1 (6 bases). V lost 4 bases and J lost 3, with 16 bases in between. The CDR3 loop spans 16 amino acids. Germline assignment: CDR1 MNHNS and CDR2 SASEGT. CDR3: CASSGYPRDTNQPQHF. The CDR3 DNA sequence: TGTGCCAGCAGTGGTTACCCCCGGGACACCAATCAGCCCCAGCATTTT.

In nucleotides, the CDR3 is TGTGCCAGCTCACCTTACGGACAGGGGGCCTACAATGAGCAGTTCTTC. Protein sequence: CASSPYGQGAYNEQFF. The chain combines TRBV18 with TRBJ2-1; TRBD1 agrees at 10 bases. The CDR3 is 16 residues long. CDR1 KGHSH and CDR2 LQKENI come from the germline V gene. The J segment lost 2 bases and the V segment lost 3 bases, leaving 4 bases of the junction unmatched.

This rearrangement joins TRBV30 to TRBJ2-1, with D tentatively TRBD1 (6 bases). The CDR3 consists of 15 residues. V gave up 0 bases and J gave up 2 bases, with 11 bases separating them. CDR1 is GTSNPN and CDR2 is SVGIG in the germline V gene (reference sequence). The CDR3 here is CAWSVNRAAYNEQFF. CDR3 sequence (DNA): TGTGCCTGGAGTGTAAACAGGGCGGCCTACAATGAGCAGTTCTTC.

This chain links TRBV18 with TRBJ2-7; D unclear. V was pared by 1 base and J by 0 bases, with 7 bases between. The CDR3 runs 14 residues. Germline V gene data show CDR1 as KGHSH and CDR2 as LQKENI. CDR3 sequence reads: CASSPQATSYEQYF. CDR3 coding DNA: TGTGCCAGCTCACCACAAGCTACCTCCTACGAGCAGTACTTC.

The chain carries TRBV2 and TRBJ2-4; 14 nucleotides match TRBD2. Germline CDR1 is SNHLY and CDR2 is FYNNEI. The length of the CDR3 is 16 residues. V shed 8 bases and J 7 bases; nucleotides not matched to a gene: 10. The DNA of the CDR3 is TGTGCCAGCGTTACGGGACTAGCGGGAGCGGAGAACATTCAGTACTTC. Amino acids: CASVTGLAGAENIQYF.

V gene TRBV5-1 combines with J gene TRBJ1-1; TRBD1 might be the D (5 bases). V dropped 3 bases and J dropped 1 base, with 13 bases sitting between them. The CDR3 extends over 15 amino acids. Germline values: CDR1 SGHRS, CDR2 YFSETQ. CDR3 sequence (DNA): TGCGCCAGCAGCTCTCAGGGTCCCCCGAACACTGAAGCTTTCTTT. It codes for CASSSQGPPNTEAFF.

Here the CDR3 DNA reads TGTGCCAGTAGCCGGGACAGGGTTCTCGATGAGCAGTTCTTC. Amino acid sequence: CASSRDRVLDEQFF. This sequence joins TRBV19 and TRBJ2-1, with 9 bases that match TRBD1. J was trimmed by 8 bases and V by 6 bases; bases with no gene match: 8. CDR3 length equals 14 residues. The germline V gene encodes CDR1 LNHDA and CDR2 SQIVND (reference sequence).

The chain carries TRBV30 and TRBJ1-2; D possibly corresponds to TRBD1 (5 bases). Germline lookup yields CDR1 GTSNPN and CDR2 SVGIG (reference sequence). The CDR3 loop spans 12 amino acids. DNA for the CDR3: TGTGCTGAAGGGCAGGGCGGCTATGGCTACACCTTC. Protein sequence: CAEGQGGYGYTF. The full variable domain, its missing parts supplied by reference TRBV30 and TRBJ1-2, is SQTIHQWPATLVQPVGSPLSLECTVEGTSNPNLYWYRQAAGRGLQLLFYSVGIGQISSEVPQNLSASRPQDRQFILSSKKLLLSDSGFYLCAEGQGGYGYTFGSGTRLTVV.

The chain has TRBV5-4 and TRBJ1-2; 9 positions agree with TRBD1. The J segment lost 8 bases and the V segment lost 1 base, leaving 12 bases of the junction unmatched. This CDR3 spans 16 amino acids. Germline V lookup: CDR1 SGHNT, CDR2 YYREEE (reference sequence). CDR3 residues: CASSLIDGQGRKGYTF. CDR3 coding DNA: TGTGCCAGCAGCTTGATTGACGGACAGGGGAGAAAGGGCTACACCTTC.

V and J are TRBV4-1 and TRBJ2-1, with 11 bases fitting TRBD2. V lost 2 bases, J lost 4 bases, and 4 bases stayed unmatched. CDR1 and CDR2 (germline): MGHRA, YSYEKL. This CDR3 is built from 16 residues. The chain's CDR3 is CASSQRGLAVYNEQFF. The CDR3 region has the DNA TGCGCCAGCAGCCAAAGGGGACTAGCGGTTTACAATGAGCAGTTCTTC.

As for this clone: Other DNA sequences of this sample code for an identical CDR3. The CDR3 spells CASSLAFYEQYF. As DNA, the CDR3 is TGCGCCAGCAGCTTGGCCTTCTACGAGCAGTACTTC. The rearrangement links TRBV5-1 to TRBJ2-7; D unresolved. Trimming shortened V by 0 bases and J by 3 bases, and 4 bases separated the two germline ends. The germline V gene has CDR1 SGHRS and CDR2 YFSETQ. This CDR3 is built from 12 residues.

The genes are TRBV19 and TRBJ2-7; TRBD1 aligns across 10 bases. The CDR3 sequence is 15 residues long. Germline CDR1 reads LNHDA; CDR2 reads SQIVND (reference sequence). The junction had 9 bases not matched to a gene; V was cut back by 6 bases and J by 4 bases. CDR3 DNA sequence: TGTGCCAGTAGGATCGGACAGGGGGTTTCGTACGAGCAGTACTTC. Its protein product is CASRIGQGVSYEQYF.

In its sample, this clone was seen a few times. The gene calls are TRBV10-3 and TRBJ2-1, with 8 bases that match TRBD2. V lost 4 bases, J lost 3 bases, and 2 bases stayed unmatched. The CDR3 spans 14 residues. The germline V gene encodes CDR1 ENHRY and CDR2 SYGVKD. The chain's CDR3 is CAISAGTSYNEQFF. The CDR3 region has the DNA TGTGCCATCAGTGCCGGGACTAGCTACAATGAGCAGTTCTTC.

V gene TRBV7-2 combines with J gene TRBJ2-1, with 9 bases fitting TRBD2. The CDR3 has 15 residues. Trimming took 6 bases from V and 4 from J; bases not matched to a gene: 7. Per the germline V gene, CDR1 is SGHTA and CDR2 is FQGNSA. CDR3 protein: CASSKTTSGYNEQFF. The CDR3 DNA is TGTGCCAGCAGTAAAACTACTAGCGGGTACAATGAGCAGTTCTTC.

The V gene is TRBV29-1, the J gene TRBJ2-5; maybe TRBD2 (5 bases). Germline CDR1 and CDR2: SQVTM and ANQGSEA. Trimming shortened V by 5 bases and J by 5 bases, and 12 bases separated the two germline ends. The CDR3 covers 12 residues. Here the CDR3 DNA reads TGCAGCGTTACGGGGAGTGGGGAGACCCAGTACTTC. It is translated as CSVTGSGETQYF. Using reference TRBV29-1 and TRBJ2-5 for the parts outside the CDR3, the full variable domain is SAVISQKPSRDICQRGTSLTIQCQVDSQVTMMFWYRQQPGQSLTLIATANQGSEATYESGFVIDKFPISRPNLTFSTLTVSNMSPEDSSIYLCSVTGSGETQYFGPGTRLLVL.

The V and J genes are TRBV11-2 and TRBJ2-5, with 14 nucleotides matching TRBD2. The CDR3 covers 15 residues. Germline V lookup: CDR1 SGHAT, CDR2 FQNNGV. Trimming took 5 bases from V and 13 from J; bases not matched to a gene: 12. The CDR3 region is CASSPRGLAGAHWYF. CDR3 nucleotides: TGTGCCAGCAGCCCCAGGGGACTAGCGGGAGCGCATTGGTACTTC. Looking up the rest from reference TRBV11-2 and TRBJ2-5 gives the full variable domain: EAGVAQSPRYKIIEKRQSVAFWCNPISGHATLYWYQQILGQGPKLLIQFQNNGVVDDSQLPKDRFSAERLKGVDSTLKIQPAKLEDSAVYLCASSPRGLAGAHWYFGPGTRLLVL.

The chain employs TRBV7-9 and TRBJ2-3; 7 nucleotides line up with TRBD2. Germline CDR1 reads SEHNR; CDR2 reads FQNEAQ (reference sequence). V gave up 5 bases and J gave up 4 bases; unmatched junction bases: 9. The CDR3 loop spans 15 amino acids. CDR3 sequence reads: CASSIMGGSADTQYF. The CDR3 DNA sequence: TGTGCCAGCAGCATAATGGGCGGGAGTGCAGATACGCAGTATTTT.

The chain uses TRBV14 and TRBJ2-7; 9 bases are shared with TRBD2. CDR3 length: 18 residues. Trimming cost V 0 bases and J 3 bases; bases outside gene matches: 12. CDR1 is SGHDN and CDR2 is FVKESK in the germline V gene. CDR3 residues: CASSQDPLAGFLLYEQYF. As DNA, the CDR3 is TGTGCCAGCAGCCAAGATCCCCTAGCGGGATTCCTTCTCTACGAGCAGTACTTC.

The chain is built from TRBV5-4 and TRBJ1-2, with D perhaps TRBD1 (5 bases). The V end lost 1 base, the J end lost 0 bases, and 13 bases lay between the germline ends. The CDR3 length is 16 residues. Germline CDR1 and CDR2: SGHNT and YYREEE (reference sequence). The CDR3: CASSLRFTGANYGYTF. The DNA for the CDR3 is TGTGCCAGCAGCTTGAGGTTCACAGGAGCTAACTATGGCTACACCTTC.

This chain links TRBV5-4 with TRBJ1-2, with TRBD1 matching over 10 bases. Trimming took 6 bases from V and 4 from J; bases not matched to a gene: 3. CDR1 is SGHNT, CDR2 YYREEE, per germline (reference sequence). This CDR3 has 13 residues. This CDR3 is CASTWTGGYGYTF. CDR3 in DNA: TGTGCCAGCACCTGGACAGGGGGCTATGGCTACACCTTC. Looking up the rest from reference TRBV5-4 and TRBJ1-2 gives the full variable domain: ETGVTQSPTHLIKTRGQQVTLRCSSQSGHNTVSWYQQALGQGPQFIFQYYREEENGRGNFPPRFSGLQFPNYSSELNVNALELDDSALYLCASTWTGGYGYTFGSGTRLTVV.

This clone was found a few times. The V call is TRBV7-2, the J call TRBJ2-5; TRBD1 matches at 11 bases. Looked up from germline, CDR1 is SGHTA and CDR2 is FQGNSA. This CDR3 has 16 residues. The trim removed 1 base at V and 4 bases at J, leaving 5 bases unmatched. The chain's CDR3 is CASSLDGTGGGETQYF. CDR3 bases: TGTGCCAGCAGCTTAGATGGGACAGGGGGTGGAGAGACCCAGTACTTC. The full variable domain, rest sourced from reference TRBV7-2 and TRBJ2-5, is GAGVSQSPSNKVTEKGKDVELRCDPISGHTALYWYRQSLGQGLEFLIYFQGNSAPDKSGLPSDRFSAERTGGSVSTLTIQRTQQEDSAVYLCASSLDGTGGGETQYFGPGTRLLVL.

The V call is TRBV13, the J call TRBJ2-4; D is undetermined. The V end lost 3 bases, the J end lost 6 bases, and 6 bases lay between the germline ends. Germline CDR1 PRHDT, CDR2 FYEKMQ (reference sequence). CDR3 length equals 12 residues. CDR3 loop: CASSFNRNIQYF. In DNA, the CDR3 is TGTGCCAGCAGCTTCAACAGAAACATTCAGTACTTC.

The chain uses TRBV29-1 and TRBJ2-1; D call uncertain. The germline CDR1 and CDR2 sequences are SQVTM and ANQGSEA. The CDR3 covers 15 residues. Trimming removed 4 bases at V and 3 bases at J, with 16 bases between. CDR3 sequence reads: CSVGYRQAIYNEQFF. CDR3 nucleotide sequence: TGCAGCGTTGGGTATAGGCAGGCGATCTACAATGAGCAGTTCTTC.

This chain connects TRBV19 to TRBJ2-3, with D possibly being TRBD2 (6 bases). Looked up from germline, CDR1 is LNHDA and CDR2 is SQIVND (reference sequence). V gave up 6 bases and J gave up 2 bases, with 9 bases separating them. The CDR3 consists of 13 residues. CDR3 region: CASSGRITDTQYF. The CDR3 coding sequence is TGTGCCAGTAGCGGGAGAATCACAGATACGCAGTATTTT.

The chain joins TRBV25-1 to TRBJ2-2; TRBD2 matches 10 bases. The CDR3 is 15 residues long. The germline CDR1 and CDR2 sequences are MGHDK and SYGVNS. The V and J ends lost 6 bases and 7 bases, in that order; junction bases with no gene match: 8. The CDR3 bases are TGTGCCAGCAGAGGGCTAGCGGGAGCGATCGGGGAGCTGTTTTTT. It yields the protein CASRGLAGAIGELFF. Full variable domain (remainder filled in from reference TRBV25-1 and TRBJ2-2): EADIYQTPRYLVIGTGKKITLECSQTMGHDKMYWYQQDPGMELHLIHYSYGVNSTEKGDLSSESTVSRIRTEHFPLTLESARPSHTSQYLCASRGLAGAIGELFFGEGSRLTVL.

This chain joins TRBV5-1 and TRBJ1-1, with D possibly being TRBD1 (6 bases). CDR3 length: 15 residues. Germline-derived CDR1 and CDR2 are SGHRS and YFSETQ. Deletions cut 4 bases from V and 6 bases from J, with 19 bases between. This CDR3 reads CASSLVGGEAAEAFF. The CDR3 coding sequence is TGCGCCAGCAGCCTGGTAGGGGGGGAGGCCGCTGAAGCTTTCTTT.

DNA of the CDR3: TGTGCCAGCAGCTTGCTCCAGGCCCCCCACTCTGGGGCCAACGTCCTGACTTTC. Protein: CASSLLQAPHSGANVLTF. The V call is TRBV5-6, the J call TRBJ2-6, with D unresolved. CDR3 size: 18 residues. Germline CDR1 reads SGHDT; CDR2 reads YYEEEE. Trimming removed 1 base from V and 0 bases from J, with 14 bases in between.